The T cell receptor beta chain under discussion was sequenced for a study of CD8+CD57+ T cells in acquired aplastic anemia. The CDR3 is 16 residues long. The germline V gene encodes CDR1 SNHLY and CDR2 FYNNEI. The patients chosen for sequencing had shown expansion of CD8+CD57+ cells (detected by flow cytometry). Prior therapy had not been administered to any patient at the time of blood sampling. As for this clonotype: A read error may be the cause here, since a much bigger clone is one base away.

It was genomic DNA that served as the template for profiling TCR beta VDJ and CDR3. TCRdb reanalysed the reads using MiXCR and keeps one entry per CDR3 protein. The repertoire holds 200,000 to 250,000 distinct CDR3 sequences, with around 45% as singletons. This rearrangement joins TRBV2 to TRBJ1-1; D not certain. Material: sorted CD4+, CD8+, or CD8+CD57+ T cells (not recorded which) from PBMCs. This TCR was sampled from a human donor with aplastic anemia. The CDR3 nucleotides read TGTGCCAGCAGTGAAGCGCGGTTCACCGTGAACACTGAAGCTTCCTTT. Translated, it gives CASSEARFTVNTEASF.